This T cell receptor beta chain came from a study of blood T cell repertoires in COVID-19. Sequencing used immunoSEQ multiplex PCR; TCRdb keeps in-frame clones, though not all of them. The sample yields about 210,000 clones, roughly 80% seen once. Seattle's enrolled individuals joined amid active infection and were then monitored longitudinally. The clonotype was recovered from a woman aged 70-85 years with COVID-19, enrolled during active disease. Specimen: peripheral blood.

CDR3 DNA sequence: TGTGCCAGCAGCCTTTGGGGGGAGAGGGACAATGAGCAGTTCTTC. This codes for CASSLWGERDNEQFF. The chain recombines TRBV3-1 (or the pseudogene TRBV3-2) with TRBJ2-1, with TRBD2 as a possible D gene (6 bases). Looked up from germline, CDR1 is LGHDT and CDR2 is YNNKEL (reference sequence). CDR3 length: 15 residues. V was trimmed by 4 bases and J by 5 bases, leaving 15 bases between them.